This T cell receptor beta chain was recorded in a study of blood T cell repertoires in COVID-19 (dated by TCRdb to 2020 to 2021). General notes on the study: The collaborator samples originated in the United States, Italy and Spain and spanned the acute and convalescent phases of COVID-19. The repertoires were released in a freely available public database meant as a resource for research on the immune response to SARS-CoV-2. Sample metadata almost always included a de-identified subject ID, COVID-19 status, age in years and sex. The dataset comprised deeply sampled blood TCRbeta repertoires from subjects exposed to, actively infected with, or recovered from COVID-19. The prospective study material was composed of cDNA or gDNA derived from T cells, B-cell-depleted T cells, or PBMCs. The samples were drawn from two sources: the first 160 participants of the ongoing ImmuneRACE study, and 1,000 to 1,500 subjects contributed by 6 global collaborators. Where available, HLA class I and class II types were taken from metadata supplied by the sample provider and were not determined by assay-based typing.

As concerns this clone: This receptor's antigen is unknown. Base qualities are not provided; no much larger clone lies one nucleotide away.

TCRbeta CDR3 regions were amplified from genomic DNA using the immunoSEQ Assay, a bias-controlled multiplex PCR. Processing in the source paper ran as follows. Nucleated cell counts per sample were estimated from amplification of reference gene primers within the assay. To quantify the absolute abundance of each unique TCRbeta CDR3 rearrangement, sequence reads were collapsed and filtered. For each sample, productive Simpson clonality was calculated by taking the square root of Simpson's diversity index across productive rearrangements. TCRdb took this table from immuneACCESS and kept in-frame rearrangements with V and J called. Such tables lack part of the clones; where checked against another copy, unresolved V genes explain under half of the gap, and the rest is unexplained. That table supplies the V and J calls and clone size; D and trimming were determined from the DNA. The sample data list fewer than 85,000 clones, and about 80% of these were observed just once. 26% of the sample comes from the top ten.

Broader findings and caveats from the paper: The quantity of clinical and demographic metadata differed by source and by participant and was supplied without curation.

Via the germline V gene, CDR1 is MDHEN and CDR2 SYDVKM. The V end loses 3 bases and the J end loses 1 base, and a stretch of 10 bases separates them. Including cysteine and phenylalanine, the CDR3 has 15 amino acids. The read is trimmed to its CDR3 DNA, 45 bases read in frame from base 1. Collaborating institutions collected whole blood in K2EDTA tubes following their own protocols. For TCRbeta analysis, collaborators shipped samples as frozen whole blood, isolated PBMCs, or DNA extracted from either of those sample types. This TCR was sampled from a man in his sixties with active or convalescent COVID-19. Material for sequencing was peripheral blood. Recombination linked TRBV28 to TRBJ1-5; the D gene remains uncertain. The CDR3 in this case is CASSFYRGSNQPQHF. The nucleotide sequence reads TGTGCCAGCAGTTTCTACAGAGGGAGCAATCAGCCCCAGCATTTT.